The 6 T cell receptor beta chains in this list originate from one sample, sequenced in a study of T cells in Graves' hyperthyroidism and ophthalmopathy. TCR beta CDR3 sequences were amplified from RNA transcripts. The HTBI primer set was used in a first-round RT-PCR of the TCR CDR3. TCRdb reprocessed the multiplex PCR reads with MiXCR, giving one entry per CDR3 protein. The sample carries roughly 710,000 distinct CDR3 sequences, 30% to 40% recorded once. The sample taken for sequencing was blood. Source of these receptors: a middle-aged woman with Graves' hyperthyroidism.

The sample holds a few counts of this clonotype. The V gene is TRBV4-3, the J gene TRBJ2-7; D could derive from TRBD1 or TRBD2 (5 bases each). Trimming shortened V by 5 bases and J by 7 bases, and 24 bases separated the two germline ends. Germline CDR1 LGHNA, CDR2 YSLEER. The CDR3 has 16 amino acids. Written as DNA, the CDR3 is TGCGCCAGCAGCTTTAAATTCGGGGCTGGTGTTTGGGAGCAGTACTTC. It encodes CASSFKFGAGVWEQYF.

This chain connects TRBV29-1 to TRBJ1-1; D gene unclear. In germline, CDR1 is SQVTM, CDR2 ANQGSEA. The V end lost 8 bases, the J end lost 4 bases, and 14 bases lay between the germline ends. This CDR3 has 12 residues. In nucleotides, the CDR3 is TGCAGCACCCTTTTCTCGGGCACTGAAGCTTTCTTT. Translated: CSTLFSGTEAFF. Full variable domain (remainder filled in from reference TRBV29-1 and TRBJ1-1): SAVISQKPSRDICQRGTSLTIQCQVDSQVTMMFWYRQQPGQSLTLIATANQGSEATYESGFVIDKFPISRPNLTFSTLTVSNMSPEDSSIYLCSTLFSGTEAFFGQGTRLTVV.

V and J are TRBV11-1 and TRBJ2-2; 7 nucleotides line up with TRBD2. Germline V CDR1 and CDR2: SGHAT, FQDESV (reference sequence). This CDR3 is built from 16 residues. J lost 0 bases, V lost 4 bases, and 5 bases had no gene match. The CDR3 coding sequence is TGTGCCAGCAGCTGGGGAGGGACCGCGAACACCGGGGAGCTGTTTTTT. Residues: CASSWGGTANTGELFF.

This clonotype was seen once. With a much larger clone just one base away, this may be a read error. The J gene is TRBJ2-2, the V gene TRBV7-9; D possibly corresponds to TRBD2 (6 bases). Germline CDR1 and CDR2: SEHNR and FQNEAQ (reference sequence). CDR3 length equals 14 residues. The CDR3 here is CASSVDVNTGGLFF. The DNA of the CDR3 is TGTGCCAGCAGCGTGGACGTTAACACCGGGGGGCTGTTTTTT.

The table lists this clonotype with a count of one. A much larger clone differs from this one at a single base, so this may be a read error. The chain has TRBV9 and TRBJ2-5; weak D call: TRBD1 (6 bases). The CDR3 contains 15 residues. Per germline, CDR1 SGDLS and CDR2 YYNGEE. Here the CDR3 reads CAGSARWGPRETQYF. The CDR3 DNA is TGTGCCGGCAGTGCCCGCTGGGGGCCAAGGGAGACCCAGTACTTC.

The CDR3 nucleotides are TGTGCCAGCAGCGCCCTTTTCGATCAGCCCCAGCATTTT. The encoded protein is CASSALFDQPQHF. The V call is TRBV7-2, the J call TRBJ1-5; D not certain. The CDR3 contains 13 residues. The germline CDR1 and CDR2 sequences are SGHTA and FQGNSA. Trimming cost V 5 bases and J 5 bases, with 10 bases left between them.